One sample yielded the 20 T cell receptor beta chains listed below, sequenced in a study of shared clonotypes between healthy human individuals. Produced via immunoSEQ multiplex PCR; TCRdb's table is partial and in-frame only. The sample comprises about 2,500,000 clones, over 85% of which are singletons, and over 0.12% rests with the top ten. The source material was naive CD4+ T cells sorted from blood. Subset in this sample: CD45RA+ positively selected. The receptors shown here come from a man between 18 and 35 years old in good health.

CDR3 region: CASSIAGLQFF. In nucleotides, the CDR3 is TGTGCCAGTAGTATTGCAGGGCTGCAGTTCTTC. The V gene is TRBV19, the J gene TRBJ2-1, with a tentative D call TRBD1 (5 bases). V lost 3 bases, J lost 12 bases, and 9 bases lay in between. This CDR3 spans 11 amino acids. Germline lookup yields CDR1 LNHDA and CDR2 SQIVND (reference sequence).

To note about this clone: Its ends do not fully match the called genes, so a read error is possible. V and J are TRBV7-7 and TRBJ2-5; 14 bases line up with TRBD2. This CDR3 has 15 residues. CDR1 SSHAT and CDR2 FNYEAQ come from the germline V gene (reference sequence). The CDR3 loop reads CASSSGLAGVETQYF. The DNA of the CDR3 is TGTGCTAGCAGCTCGGGACTAGCGGGAGTAGAGACCCAGTACTTC. The whole variable domain, remainder taken from reference TRBV7-7 and TRBJ2-5, is GAGVSQSPRYKVTKRGQDVTLRCDPISSHATLYWYQQALGQGPEFLTYFNYEAQPDKSGLPSDRFSAERPEGSISTLTIQRTEQRDSAMYRCASSSGLAGVETQYFGPGTRLLVL.

The CDR3 is CASSQVTTGNTIYF. Written as DNA, the CDR3 is TGCGCCAGCAGCCAAGTAACGACAGGAAACACCATATATTTT. V and J are TRBV4-1 and TRBJ1-3; D not resolved. Germline V lookup: CDR1 MGHRA, CDR2 YSYEKL. This CDR3 has 14 residues. The V gene lost 1 base and the J gene lost 4 bases, with 8 bases spanning the gap.

The rearrangement joins TRBV11-3 to TRBJ2-3, with D unresolved. Germline CDR1 is SGHNT and CDR2 is YENEEA. The CDR3 runs to 17 residues. The ends were cut back, 5 bases at V and 3 bases at J, with 21 bases in the middle. CDR3 protein: CASSPPPNGLATDTQYF. DNA for the CDR3: TGTGCCAGCAGCCCCCCCCCGAACGGGCTGGCAACAGATACGCAGTATTTT.

This clone was counted once. The chain uses TRBV28 and TRBJ1-2; 7 bases are shared with TRBD1. Trimming took 4 bases from V and 8 from J; bases not matched to a gene: 10. The CDR3 totals 14 residues. From germline, CDR1 is MDHEN and CDR2 SYDVKM. The DNA of the CDR3 is TGTGCCAGCAGTTGGCGACAGGGTATTATGGGCTACACCTTC. Its translation is CASSWRQGIMGYTF.

CDR3 amino acids: CASRRGTGFENTIYF. For the CDR3, the DNA is TGCGCCAGCAGACGGGGGACAGGGTTCGAAAACACCATATATTTT. The chain recombines TRBV4-3 with TRBJ1-3; 9 nucleotides agree with TRBD1. V gave up 6 bases and J gave up 6 bases; unmatched junction bases: 9. The germline V gene encodes CDR1 LGHNA and CDR2 YSLEER. The CDR3 runs 15 residues.

In its sample, this clone was seen once. The CDR3 sequence: CASSHRDRGSGETQYF. The DNA for the CDR3 is TGTGCCAGCAGCCACCGGGACAGGGGCTCCGGAGAGACCCAGTACTTC. The chain couples TRBV11-2 to TRBJ2-5; 10 bases agree with TRBD1. The CDR3 consists of 16 residues. After removal of 5 bases from V and 4 bases from J, the junction contained 10 bases not matched to a gene. Per the germline V gene, CDR1 is SGHAT and CDR2 is FQNNGV.

The chain uses TRBV7-2 and TRBJ2-3, with 7 bases that match TRBD2. The CDR3 runs to 18 residues. V was clipped by 5 bases and J by 1 base; unmatched bases: 15. CDR1 and CDR2 from the germline V gene are SGHTA and FQGNSA. The CDR3 here is CASSPEAGGRLGTDTQYF. CDR3 nucleotide sequence: TGTGCCAGCAGCCCGGAGGCTGGCGGGAGACTCGGCACAGATACGCAGTATTTT.

The chain couples TRBV5-1 to TRBJ2-1, with D hard to call. Germline CDR1 SGHRS, CDR2 YFSETQ. The CDR3 runs to 16 residues. Trimming took 4 bases from V and 0 from J, leaving 14 bases between them. CDR3 nucleotide sequence: TGCGCCAGCAGCCCAGGCGCTGGTGTCTCCTACAATGAGCAGTTCTTC. It encodes CASSPGAGVSYNEQFF.

In its sample, this clone was seen once. The V call is TRBV7-2, the J call TRBJ2-4; weak D call: TRBD2 (5 bases). The length of the CDR3 is 16 residues. CDR1 is SGHTA and CDR2 is FQGNSA in the germline V gene. V was pared by 5 bases and J by 0 bases, with 14 bases between. The CDR3 bases are TGTGCCAGCAGCGAGATTCTGGCGGGAGCCAAAAACATTCAGTACTTC. As protein: CASSEILAGAKNIQYF.

CDR3 region: CASRTGLCNQPQHF. CDR3 coding DNA: TGTGCCAGCAGGACGGGACTGTGCAATCAGCCCCAGCATTTT. V usage is TRBV21-1 and J usage is TRBJ1-5. TRBV21-1 is a pseudogene locus. There are 14 residues in the CDR3.

Notes on this clone: Other nucleotide sequences in the sample specify the same CDR3. The rearrangement joins TRBV5-4 to TRBJ1-1, with D hard to call. V was shortened by 0 bases and J by 1 base, with 4 bases between the two germline ends. Germline V gene sequence: CDR1 SGHNT, CDR2 YYREEE (reference sequence). This CDR3 has 13 residues. CDR3 region: CASSLGRNTEAFF. As DNA, the CDR3 is TGTGCCAGCAGCTTGGGTCGGAACACTGAAGCTTTCTTT.

The chain combines TRBV5-1 with TRBJ2-7; D uncertain. CDR1 and CDR2 from the germline V gene are SGHRS and YFSETQ. Deletions cut 0 bases from V and 9 bases from J, with 10 bases between. The CDR3 is 12 residues long. The CDR3 DNA follows: TGCGCCAGCAGCTTGGAAGGTGCAGGGCAGTACTTC. Translating gives CASSLEGAGQYF.

V and J are TRBV25-1 and TRBJ1-3; D uncertain. Germline CDR1 reads MGHDK; CDR2 reads SYGVNS. The V gene lost 1 base and the J gene lost 0 bases, with 7 bases spanning the gap. The CDR3 loop spans 15 amino acids. The CDR3 DNA follows: TGTGCCAGCAGTGAATTTGGTGGCTCTGGAAACACCATATATTTT. It codes for CASSEFGGSGNTIYF.

Only a few counts were recorded for this clone. Distinct nucleotide sequences in the sample also encode this CDR3. J is TRBJ1-1 and V is TRBV29-1; D is undetermined. V was pared by 7 bases and J by 2 bases, with 11 bases between. Germline V lookup: CDR1 SQVTM, CDR2 ANQGSEA. The CDR3 spans 12 residues. The CDR3 sequence is CSAGVLNTEAFF. The CDR3 nucleotides are TGCAGCGCCGGAGTATTAAACACTGAAGCTTTCTTT.

Concerning this clone itself: The sample contains more than one DNA sequence encoding this CDR3. The chain uses TRBV18 and TRBJ2-7, with D tentatively TRBD1 (6 bases). V was cut by 3 bases and J by 4 bases, with 10 bases left in between. The CDR3 has 13 residues. Germline CDR1 KGHSH, CDR2 LQKENI. CDR3 DNA: TGTGCCAGCTCACCGCAGGGGCGGTACGAGCAGTACTTC. Its protein product is CASSPQGRYEQYF.

The chain uses TRBV9 and TRBJ2-4, with 7 bases matching TRBD2. The length of the CDR3 is 19 residues. Germline values: CDR1 SGDLS, CDR2 YYNGEE. V was pared by 0 bases and J by 0 bases, with 12 bases of the junction left unmatched. CDR3 DNA: TGTGCCAGCAGCGTAGGCCCGAGACCTAGCGGACTAGCCAAAAACATTCAGTACTTC. Residues: CASSVGPRPSGLAKNIQYF.

The gene calls are TRBV30 and TRBJ2-7, with D maybe TRBD1 (5 bases). The CDR3 runs 12 residues. The V end was cut by 0 bases, the J end by 7 bases, with 10 bases between. The germline gives CDR1 GTSNPN, CDR2 SVGIG (reference sequence). The CDR3: CAWSVGKGEQYF. The DNA of the CDR3 is TGTGCCTGGAGTGTAGGGAAGGGGGAGCAGTACTTC.

This chain's CDR3 is CATQRGEGQKQYF. CDR3 nucleotides: TGTGCCACCCAGAGGGGGGAGGGACAGAAGCAGTATTTT. The V call is TRBV6-5, the J call TRBJ2-3, with D possibly being TRBD1 or TRBD2 (7 bases each). The germline V gene has CDR1 MNHEY and CDR2 SVGAGI. This CDR3 comprises 13 residues. Trimming stripped 10 bases from V and 11 bases from J, with 22 bases between.

The rearrangement links TRBV4-1 to TRBJ2-4, with a tentative D call TRBD1 (6 bases). V lost 4 bases to trimming and J lost 4 bases, with 11 bases between them. The CDR3 consists of 14 residues. From germline, CDR1 is MGHRA and CDR2 YSYEKL. In nucleotides, the CDR3 is TGCGCCAGCAGCCTGCCAGGACAGAAAAACATTCAGTACTTC. As protein: CASSLPGQKNIQYF.